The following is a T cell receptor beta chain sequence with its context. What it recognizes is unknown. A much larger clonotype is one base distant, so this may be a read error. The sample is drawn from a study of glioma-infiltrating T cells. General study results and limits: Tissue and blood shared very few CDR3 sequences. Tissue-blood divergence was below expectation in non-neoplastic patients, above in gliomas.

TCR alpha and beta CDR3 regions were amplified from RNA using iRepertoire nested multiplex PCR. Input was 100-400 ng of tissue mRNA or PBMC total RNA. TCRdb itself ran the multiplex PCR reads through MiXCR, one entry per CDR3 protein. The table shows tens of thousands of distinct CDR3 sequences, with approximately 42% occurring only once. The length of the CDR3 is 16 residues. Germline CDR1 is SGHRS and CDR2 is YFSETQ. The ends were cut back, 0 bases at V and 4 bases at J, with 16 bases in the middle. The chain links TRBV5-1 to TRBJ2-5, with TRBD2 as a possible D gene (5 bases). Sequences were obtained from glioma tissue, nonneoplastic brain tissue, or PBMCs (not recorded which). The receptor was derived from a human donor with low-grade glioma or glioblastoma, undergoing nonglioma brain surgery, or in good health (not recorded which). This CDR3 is CASSLGDRLGGETQYF. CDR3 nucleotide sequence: TGCGCCAGCAGCTTGGGGGATAGATTAGGAGGAGAGACCCAGTACTTC.